This entry lists 21 T cell receptor beta chains sequenced from one sample in a study of CD8 T cells in Susac syndrome. Roughly 0.45 to 1 ug RNA was reverse transcribed with random hexamers. Each CDR3 protein gets one entry after TCRdb re-called the immunoSEQ multiplex PCR reads with MiXCR. The top ten hold 0.082% of the sample, which has a few hundred thousand distinct CDR3 sequences, approximately 95% seen once. Sequencing was performed on CD4+ T cells from PBMCs. Receptors were obtained from a human donor with multiple sclerosis.

CDR3 protein: CASTRTWATNEKLFF. The CDR3 nucleotides are TGTGCCAGCACCCGAACGTGGGCAACTAATGAAAAACTGTTTTTT. V and J are TRBV6-5 and TRBJ1-4; D is uncertain. In germline, CDR1 is MNHEY, CDR2 SVGAGI. V was clipped by 7 bases and J by 0 bases, with 12 bases between them. This CDR3 is 15 amino acids long.

The table lists this clonotype with a count of one. The CDR3 region is CASSLGSDYGYTF. The DNA for the CDR3 is TGTGCCAGCAGCTTGGGGAGCGATTATGGCTACACCTTC. The gene calls are TRBV5-6 and TRBJ1-2, with D hard to call. The germline V gene has CDR1 SGHDT and CDR2 YYEEEE. This CDR3 region has 13 residues. The V gene lost 0 bases and the J gene lost 5 bases, with 8 bases spanning the gap.

This chain connects TRBV7-2 to TRBJ2-1, with a weak D call TRBD1 (6 bases). V was shortened by 3 bases and J by 6 bases, with 12 bases between the two germline ends. The CDR3 contains 14 residues. The germline gives CDR1 SGHTA, CDR2 FQGNSA. CDR3 loop: CASSFVEGGNEQFF. The DNA of the CDR3 is TGTGCCAGCAGCTTTGTCGAAGGGGGCAATGAGCAGTTCTTC.

This chain uses TRBV29-1 with TRBJ2-5; unclear D gene. CDR1 and CDR2 (germline): SQVTM, ANQGSEA. The CDR3 length is 11 residues. V lost 3 bases and J 2 bases, leaving 4 bases between the germline ends. The CDR3 loop reads CSVDPQETQYF. The CDR3 DNA reads as TGCAGCGTTGATCCTCAAGAGACCCAGTACTTC.

CDR3 sequence: CSASQRGGRDTQYF. The DNA for the CDR3 is TGCAGTGCTTCTCAACGCGGGGGGAGAGATACGCAGTATTTT. The V call is TRBV20-1, the J call TRBJ2-3, with TRBD2 matching 8 bases. The germline V gene has CDR1 DFQATT and CDR2 SNEGSKA (reference sequence). This CDR3 contains 14 residues. With V trimmed by 5 bases and J by 5 bases, 9 bases remained unmatched.

The chain combines TRBV6-2 or TRBV6-3 with TRBJ2-7, with D possibly being TRBD2 (5 bases). V lost 11 bases, J lost 3 bases, and 14 bases lay in between. Germline CDR1 and CDR2: MNHEY and SVGEGT. The CDR3 is 12 residues long. Here the CDR3 DNA reads TGTGCCGGTTCGAGAGGGAACTACGAGCAGTACTTC. Translation gives CAGSRGNYEQYF.

This sequence joins TRBV20-1 and TRBJ2-5; the D is unclear. CDR1 and CDR2 from the germline V gene are DFQATT and SNEGSKA (reference sequence). This CDR3 contains 14 residues. V lost 0 bases and J lost 5, with 13 bases in between. DNA for the CDR3: TGCAGTGCTAGAGATGGTATAACCAGGGAGACCCAGTACTTC. Its protein is CSARDGITRETQYF.

The rearrangement uses TRBV11-2 and TRBJ1-6; 7 bases agree with TRBD1. The V and J ends lost 5 bases and 8 bases, in that order; junction bases with no gene match: 9. CDR1 is SGHAT and CDR2 is FQNNGV in the germline V gene. This CDR3 spans 15 amino acids. Here the CDR3 DNA reads TGTGCCAGCAGCCTATCAAGACAGGGAGATTCACCCCTCCACTTT. This translates into CASSLSRQGDSPLHF.

The V gene is TRBV3-1, the J gene TRBJ2-7; 9 nucleotides align to TRBD1. V shed 4 bases and J 5 bases; nucleotides not matched to a gene: 12. This CDR3 has 16 amino acids. Germline V lookup: CDR1 LGHDT, CDR2 YNNKEL (reference sequence). The DNA of the CDR3 is TGTGCCAGCAGCCTCTCTTCCGGGACAGGGAGGAACGAGCAGTACTTC. Translated: CASSLSSGTGRNEQYF.

The V and J genes are TRBV20-1 and TRBJ1-1, with D unclear. The CDR3 is made up of 10 amino acids. Looked up from germline, CDR1 is DFQATT and CDR2 is SNEGSKA (reference sequence). Trimming took 2 bases from V and 4 from J, leaving 2 bases between them. CDR3: CSARSTEAFF. The CDR3 nucleotides are TGCAGTGCTAGATCCACTGAAGCTTTCTTT.

The chain joins TRBV5-1 to TRBJ2-2, with a tentative D call TRBD1 (5 bases). The CDR3 is 16 amino acids. V was shortened by 4 bases and J by 5 bases, with 18 bases between the two germline ends. Germline lookup yields CDR1 SGHRS and CDR2 YFSETQ. The CDR3 nucleotides are TGCGCCAGCAGCCCCCTCCAGGGTACCAAAACCGGGGAGCTGTTTTTT. Protein: CASSPLQGTKTGELFF.

This chain connects TRBV5-1 to TRBJ2-7; tentatively, D is TRBD1 (6 bases). V was shortened by 0 bases and J by 2 bases, with 9 bases between the two germline ends. Germline CDR1 SGHRS, CDR2 YFSETQ. The CDR3 spans 14 residues. CDR3 DNA sequence: TGCGCCAGCAGCTTGGGGGACACCCCCTACGAGCAGTACTTC. Protein sequence: CASSLGDTPYEQYF. The full variable domain, completed using reference TRBV5-1 and TRBJ2-7, is KAGVTQTPRYLIKTRGQQVTLSCSPISGHRSVSWYQQTPGQGLQFLFEYFSETQRNKGNFPGRFSGRQFSNSRSEMNVSTLELGDSALYLCASSLGDTPYEQYFGPGTRLTVT.

This chain connects TRBV20-1 to TRBJ2-1, with 7 bases lining up with TRBD2. J was trimmed by 5 bases and V by 5 bases; bases with no gene match: 6. From germline, CDR1 is DFQATT and CDR2 SNEGSKA (reference sequence). The CDR3 is 13 amino acids. The CDR3 DNA sequence: TGCAGTGCTTCAGCGGGGTTTAACAATGAGCAGTTCTTC. Its translation: CSASAGFNNEQFF.

The chain joins TRBV29-1 to TRBJ1-1, with no clear D. The CDR3 contains 12 residues. Trimming shortened V by 3 bases and J by 1 base, and 6 bases separated the two germline ends. The germline gives CDR1 SQVTM, CDR2 ANQGSEA. In DNA form, the CDR3 reads TGCAGCGTTGATTCACAGAACACTGAAGCTTTCTTT. Translated: CSVDSQNTEAFF. The full variable domain, in which reference TRBV29-1 and TRBJ1-1 provide the parts outside the CDR3, is SAVISQKPSRDICQRGTSLTIQCQVDSQVTMMFWYRQQPGQSLTLIATANQGSEATYESGFVIDKFPISRPNLTFSTLTVSNMSPEDSSIYLCSVDSQNTEAFFGQGTRLTVV.

This clonotype was seen only once. The chain links TRBV7-8 to TRBJ2-1; possible D gene TRBD2, 5 bases. Germline V CDR1 and CDR2: SGHVS, FQNEAQ. Trimming shortened V by 6 bases and J by 9 bases, and 12 bases separated the two germline ends. The CDR3 consists of 12 residues. This chain's CDR3 is CASSQQRSEQFF. The CDR3 DNA follows: TGTGCCAGCAGTCAACAGCGGAGTGAGCAGTTCTTC.

The chain joins TRBV12-3 or TRBV12-4 to TRBJ2-1; D remains ambiguous. The CDR3 runs 13 residues. V was shortened by 6 bases and J by 7 bases, with 13 bases between the two germline ends. The CDR3 region is CASSPTVRNEQFF. The CDR3, as DNA: TGTGCCAGCAGCCCGACTGTTCGTAATGAGCAGTTCTTC.

This clonotype was detected once. The chain uses TRBV4-2 and TRBJ2-3; TRBD2 might be the D (6 bases). This CDR3 region has 15 residues. Trimming stripped 1 base from V and 5 bases from J, with 13 bases between. CDR1 LGHNA and CDR2 YNFKEQ come from the germline V gene. CDR3: CASSQVWEERDTQYF. CDR3 in DNA: TGTGCCAGCAGCCAAGTCTGGGAGGAGAGAGATACGCAGTATTTT.

The rearrangement links TRBV3-1 to TRBJ1-2, with 8 bases matching TRBD1. V lost 11 bases to trimming and J lost 4 bases; unmatched junction nucleotides: 9. Per the germline V gene, CDR1 is LGHDT and CDR2 is YNNKEL (reference sequence). The CDR3 is 13 amino acids. This CDR3 reads CALEDRDGYGYTF. In nucleotides, the CDR3 is TGTGCCTTGGAGGACAGGGACGGCTATGGCTACACCTTC.

The CDR3 region has the DNA TGTGCCAGCAGCCAAGATTACAGACTAAGGACCCAGTACTTC. This gives the protein CASSQDYRLRTQYF. The chain links TRBV3-1 to TRBJ2-5; tentative D call: TRBD2 (5 bases). The CDR3 is 14 amino acids. Germline CDR1 and CDR2: LGHDT and YNNKEL (reference sequence). V lost 0 bases to trimming and J lost 7 bases, with 12 bases between them.

CDR3 residues: CASRPERGPLYGYTF. CDR3 bases: TGTGCCAGCAGGCCCGAGCGGGGTCCCCTCTATGGCTACACCTTC. The chain is built from TRBV12-3 or TRBV12-4 and TRBJ1-2; D call uncertain. The CDR3 is 15 residues long. Trimming removed 6 bases from V and 4 bases from J, with 18 bases in between.

The rearrangement joins TRBV15 to TRBJ2-4, with TRBD1 matching 9 bases. CDR3 size: 18 residues. Germline V lookup: CDR1 LNHNV, CDR2 YYDKDF (reference sequence). The V segment lost 0 bases and the J segment 8 bases; nucleotides outside the gene matches: 14. The CDR3 sequence: CATSRDDFRDRDIHIQYF. CDR3 DNA sequence: TGTGCCACCAGCAGAGACGACTTCCGGGACAGGGATATTCACATTCAGTACTTC.